This T cell receptor (beta chain) was sequenced in a study of blood T cell repertoires in COVID-19. Study at large: T cells, B-cell-depleted T cells, or PBMCs provided the cDNA or gDNA that served as material.

Germline V gene data show CDR1 as LGHDT and CDR2 as YNNKEL (reference sequence). This CDR3 is built from 20 residues. Clones were sequenced by immunoSEQ multiplex PCR, and TCRdb holds only the in-frame ones, with some missing. The table records around 250,000 clones, over 70% of them present only once. With respect to this clone: The junction departs from germline at one end; a sequencing error may be responsible. The same CDR3 also results from other DNA sequences found in this sample.

The origin of this receptor is a man older than 75 with acute or convalescent COVID-19. The chain links TRBV3-1 (or the pseudogene TRBV3-2) to TRBJ2-6; 7 bases are a match to TRBD1. The sequenced sample consisted of peripheral blood. Written as DNA, the CDR3 is TGTGCCAGCAGCGAAGAGGCTTTGACAGGGTTTAGGTCTGGAGCCAACGTCCTGACTTTC. The encoded protein is CASSEEALTGFRSGANVLTF.